Below, 25 T cell receptor beta chains from the same sample are listed, as sequenced in a study of T-cell reconstitution after alpha-beta-depleted transplantation in children. The authors prepared the TCRbeta library with unique molecular identifiers. Using its own MiXCR run on the PCR reads, TCRdb lists one record per CDR3 protein. The sample lists 480,000 or so distinct CDR3 sequences; about 10% were seen once. Here the sequenced sample was PBMCs, taken before TCRalphabeta/CD19-depleted stem cell transplant. Receptors were obtained from a child under 10 years old with inherited bone marrow failure, due to receive a stem cell transplant.

This clonotype has a single count. CDR3 DNA sequence: TGTGCCAGCTACCCGGGACAGCTCATGAACACTGAAGCTTTCTTT. Translating gives CASYPGQLMNTEAFF. The genes are TRBV18 and TRBJ1-1; 7 nucleotides match TRBD1. Germline trimming cut 7 bases from V and 0 bases from J; bases unmatched to any gene: 8. Germline CDR1 KGHSH, CDR2 LQKENI. The CDR3 is made up of 15 amino acids.

This clonotype was seen ten or more times. This chain connects TRBV20-1 to TRBJ2-3; D unclear. The CDR3 is made up of 13 amino acids. Trimming removed 1 base at V and 0 bases at J, with 5 bases between. In germline, CDR1 is DFQATT, CDR2 SNEGSKA (reference sequence). The CDR3 DNA is TGCAGTGCTAGAGTTCCTAGCACAGATACGCAGTATTTT. This translates into CSARVPSTDTQYF.

This clonotype was observed many times. The chain employs TRBV5-1 and TRBJ2-3; a weak D match, TRBD2 (6 bases). The CDR3 loop spans 16 amino acids. Germline V gene lookup returns CDR1 SGHRS and CDR2 YFSETQ. Deletions cut 0 bases from V and 2 bases from J, with 13 bases between. CDR3 sequence: CASSLETRGYTDTQYF. The CDR3, as DNA: TGCGCCAGCAGCTTGGAGACGCGGGGATACACAGATACGCAGTATTTT. Combining the CDR3 with reference TRBV5-1 and TRBJ2-3 gives the whole variable domain KAGVTQTPRYLIKTRGQQVTLSCSPISGHRSVSWYQQTPGQGLQFLFEYFSETQRNKGNFPGRFSGRQFSNSRSEMNVSTLELGDSALYLCASSLETRGYTDTQYFGPGTRLTVL.

This clonotype has only a few counts. The gene calls are TRBV5-5 and TRBJ2-7, with D uncertain. This CDR3 has 12 residues. The V end lost 1 base, the J end lost 3 bases, and 5 bases lay between the germline ends. Germline CDR1 is SGHKS and CDR2 is YYEKEE (reference sequence). CDR3 bases: TGTGCCAGCAGCTTGTGGTTCTACGAGCAGTACTTC. The encoded protein is CASSLWFYEQYF.

On this clonotype itself: This sequence may be a read error, since a much larger clone differs from it by one base. The chain links TRBV12-3 or TRBV12-4 to TRBJ2-5; D is unresolved. The CDR3 runs to 13 residues. V lost 4 bases and J 5 bases, leaving 11 bases between the germline ends. The CDR3 DNA reads as TGTGCCAGCAGTTCCCACGACTCGGAGACCCAGTACTTC. This translates into CASSSHDSETQYF.

This clonotype was observed many times. The V call is TRBV29-1, the J call TRBJ2-5, with a weak D call TRBD2 (6 bases). Germline V gene lookup returns CDR1 SQVTM and CDR2 ANQGSEA. Trimming stripped 3 bases from V and 4 bases from J, with 12 bases between. The CDR3 is 13 residues long. Here the CDR3 reads CSVDSGVGETQYF. The CDR3 DNA sequence: TGCAGCGTTGATTCGGGGGTGGGAGAGACCCAGTACTTC.

There are a few counts of this clonotype. The genes are TRBV27 and TRBJ2-3; 8 nucleotides agree with TRBD2. CDR1 is MNHEY, CDR2 SMNVEV, per germline (reference sequence). V was pared by 0 bases and J by 6 bases, with 8 bases of the junction left unmatched. The CDR3 loop spans 16 amino acids. CDR3 nucleotides: TGTGCCAGCAGTTTATCAGCCAGCGGGAGTGTGGATACGCAGTATTTT. Encoded protein: CASSLSASGSVDTQYF.

This clonotype has ten or more counts. The CDR3, as DNA: TGTGCCAGCAGCTACAGACTAGCGGGAGGGCAAAAGGACACCGGGGAGCTGTTTTTT. It codes for CASSYRLAGGQKDTGELFF. This chain uses TRBV11-1 with TRBJ2-2; TRBD2 matches 14 bases. Losses at the gene ends were 4 bases for V and 3 bases for J; bases not matched to a gene: 10. The CDR3 loop spans 19 amino acids. Germline assignment: CDR1 SGHAT and CDR2 FQDESV (reference sequence).

The gene calls are TRBV30 and TRBJ2-3; the D gene is possibly TRBD1 (5 bases). CDR1 GTSNPN and CDR2 SVGIG come from the germline V gene (reference sequence). The CDR3 has 13 residues. V was pared by 5 bases and J by 4 bases, with 13 bases between. CDR3 sequence reads: CAWDAQGSDTQYF. In nucleotides, the CDR3 is TGTGCCTGGGACGCTCAGGGTTCAGATACGCAGTATTTT. The whole variable domain, filled in from reference TRBV30 and TRBJ2-3, reads SQTIHQWPATLVQPVGSPLSLECTVEGTSNPNLYWYRQAAGRGLQLLFYSVGIGQISSEVPQNLSASRPQDRQFILSSKKLLLSDSGFYLCAWDAQGSDTQYFGPGTRLTVL.

In its sample, this clonotype was seen many times. The rearrangement uses TRBV5-1 and TRBJ1-2, with D perhaps matching TRBD1 (5 bases). Germline V gene sequence: CDR1 SGHRS, CDR2 YFSETQ. The CDR3 loop spans 15 amino acids. V was clipped by 0 bases and J by 2 bases, with 11 bases between them. CDR3 amino acids: CASSLGQPTNYGYTF. The DNA for the CDR3 is TGCGCCAGCAGCTTGGGACAGCCAACCAACTATGGCTACACCTTC.

The CDR3 DNA is TGTGCCAGCAGCTTAAATTCAGGGGGCTATGGCTACACCTTC. Translating gives CASSLNSGGYGYTF. The chain uses TRBV7-9 and TRBJ1-2; 7 positions agree with TRBD1. The germline V gene encodes CDR1 SEHNR and CDR2 FQNEAQ (reference sequence). The CDR3 length is 14 residues. Trimming removed 2 bases from V and 4 bases from J; junction bases left unmatched: 4.

This clonotype came up many times. The V call is TRBV4-1, the J call TRBJ2-2; 8 nucleotides agree with TRBD2. This CDR3 region has 19 residues. The V gene end was trimmed by 1 base and the J gene end by 5 bases; junction bases not matched to a gene: 15. Germline loops: CDR1 MGHRA, CDR2 YSYEKL. The CDR3 DNA reads TGCGCCAGCAGCCAAGGATTGTCAGCGGGAGCTTTGAGGACCGGGGAGCTGTTTTTT. Its translation: CASSQGLSAGALRTGELFF.

V usage is TRBV11-2 and J usage is TRBJ2-1; possible D gene TRBD2, 5 bases. Trimming removed 5 bases at V and 4 bases at J, with 21 bases between. Germline V gene lookup returns CDR1 SGHAT and CDR2 FQNNGV. This CDR3 has 17 amino acids. As DNA, the CDR3 is TGTGCCAGCAGCCTCATACGAGGGCTAGCAGGTTACAATGAGCAGTTCTTC. Translating gives CASSLIRGLAGYNEQFF.

Many counts were recorded for this clonotype. The chain recombines TRBV29-1 with TRBJ2-7; tentative D call: TRBD1 (7 bases). Germline V gene data show CDR1 as SQVTM and CDR2 as ANQGSEA. Deletions cut 0 bases from V and 2 bases from J, with 11 bases between. The CDR3 sequence is 14 residues long. The CDR3 DNA reads TGCAGCGTTGAAGATGGGGGGACAGCCTACGAGCAGTACTTC. The encoded protein is CSVEDGGTAYEQYF.

This clonotype was seen ten or more times. This chain connects TRBV6-1 to TRBJ2-3; the D gene could be TRBD1 or TRBD2 (5 bases each). The CDR3 length is 15 residues. Germline CDR1 and CDR2: MNHNS and SASEGT. V lost 6 bases and J lost 0, with 13 bases in between. The DNA for the CDR3 is TGTGCCAGCAGCACCCCTGGGGGTAGCACAGATACGCAGTATTTT. It translates to CASSTPGGSTDTQYF.

V gene TRBV20-1 combines with J gene TRBJ2-3; 10 nucleotides agree with TRBD1. The germline V gene encodes CDR1 DFQATT and CDR2 SNEGSKA (reference sequence). The CDR3 covers 17 residues. Unmatched junction bases numbered 11, after V lost 5 bases and J lost 0 bases. The CDR3 protein is CSAQGTGAVFSTDTQYF. As DNA, the CDR3 is TGCAGTGCTCAAGGGACAGGGGCGGTATTTAGCACAGATACGCAGTATTTT.

This clonotype was detected ten times or more. The chain combines TRBV7-2 with TRBJ1-1; 9 positions match TRBD1. This CDR3 has 15 amino acids. V lost 5 bases and J lost 7; bases outside the gene matches: 11. Germline V lookup: CDR1 SGHTA, CDR2 FQGNSA. The CDR3 bases are TGTGCCAGCAGCCGGAGACAGGGGGGAAACGGTGAAGCTTTCTTT. Amino acid sequence: CASSRRQGGNGEAFF.

This clonotype was recorded at least ten times. As DNA, the CDR3 is TGCAGCGCAAAGGGAGAGAGCTCTGGGGCCAACGTCCTGACTTTC. Protein product: CSAKGESSGANVLTF. The chain is built from TRBV29-1 and TRBJ2-6; a weak D match, TRBD2 (5 bases). This CDR3 has 15 amino acids. V was shortened by 7 bases and J by 0 bases, with 13 bases between the two germline ends. Germline-derived CDR1 and CDR2 are SQVTM and ANQGSEA.

This clonotype was counted a few times. The rearrangement uses TRBV11-2 and TRBJ2-1, with TRBD2 matching 8 bases. Germline assignment: CDR1 SGHAT and CDR2 FQNNGV. Trimming cost V 7 bases and J 9 bases; bases outside gene matches: 8. The CDR3 is made up of 13 amino acids. CDR3 protein: CASTRAGVLEQFF. In DNA, the CDR3 is TGTGCCAGCACCCGAGCGGGAGTGCTTGAGCAGTTCTTC. The full variable domain, with the rest looked up from reference TRBV11-2 and TRBJ2-1, is EAGVAQSPRYKIIEKRQSVAFWCNPISGHATLYWYQQILGQGPKLLIQFQNNGVVDDSQLPKDRFSAERLKGVDSTLKIQPAKLEDSAVYLCASTRAGVLEQFFGPGTRLTVL.

This sequence joins TRBV6-5 and TRBJ2-7; TRBD2 aligns across 7 bases. CDR1 MNHEY and CDR2 SVGAGI come from the germline V gene. With 2 bases clipped from V and 3 bases from J, the junction kept 7 bases outside the gene matches. The CDR3 spans 15 residues. The CDR3 region is CASSYGSGRDYEQYF. CDR3 DNA sequence: TGTGCCAGCAGTTACGGTAGCGGGCGGGACTACGAGCAGTACTTC.

This clonotype was seen at least ten times. The chain links TRBV4-2 to TRBJ2-6; a possible D gene is TRBD1 (5 bases). V lost 0 bases to trimming and J lost 2 bases, with 5 bases between them. Germline lookup yields CDR1 LGHNA and CDR2 YNFKEQ. The CDR3 has 15 residues. The CDR3 loop is CASSQEGAGANVLTF. The CDR3 nucleotides read TGTGCCAGCAGCCAAGAAGGGGCTGGGGCCAACGTCCTGACTTTC.

This clonotype occurred many times. J is TRBJ2-7 and V is TRBV20-1, with 8 bases that match TRBD1. With 5 bases clipped from V and 7 bases from J, the junction kept 7 bases outside the gene matches. Germline values: CDR1 DFQATT, CDR2 SNEGSKA (reference sequence). This CDR3 has 12 amino acids. CDR3 in DNA: TGCAGTGCTGGGACAGGCTCGCGAGAGCAGTACTTC. This sequence encodes CSAGTGSREQYF.

This chain connects TRBV4-3 to TRBJ2-3; D gene ambiguous. CDR1 LGHNA and CDR2 YSLEER come from the germline V gene. The CDR3 covers 16 residues. V was cut by 0 bases and J by 2 bases, with 12 bases left in between. CDR3 residues: CASSQENLGLTDTQYF. DNA for the CDR3: TGCGCCAGCAGCCAAGAGAATCTCGGGCTCACAGATACGCAGTATTTT.

This clonotype showed up just a few times. J is TRBJ2-1 and V is TRBV6-2 or TRBV6-3, with D unclear. This CDR3 has 11 amino acids. Trimming left V 2 bases short and J 12 bases short, with 8 bases between. Germline loops: CDR1 MNHEY, CDR2 SVGEGT. The CDR3 loop reads CASSYMGRQFF. The CDR3 DNA sequence: TGTGCCAGCAGTTACATGGGCAGGCAGTTCTTC.

This clonotype was seen ten or more times. This sequence joins TRBV5-1 and TRBJ1-1; 12 positions agree with TRBD1. From germline, CDR1 is SGHRS and CDR2 YFSETQ. The CDR3 sequence is 14 residues long. Trimming removed 4 bases from V and 8 bases from J; junction bases left unmatched: 6. CDR3: CASSTGQGASEAFF. The DNA for the CDR3 is TGCGCCAGCAGCACGGGACAGGGGGCCTCGGAAGCTTTCTTT.